This T cell receptor (beta chain) appears in the sequencing data of a study of T cells expressing NK-cell markers. The CDR3 is 16 amino acids. CDR1 SGHRS and CDR2 YFSETQ come from the germline V gene. Study-level points and caveats: In about 6 donors, dominant NKG2C+ clonotypes were about 1.0-7.5% of CD8+ T cells.

Note on this clonotype: Its antigen remains unidentified.

TCRdb reprocessed the 5' RACE reads and stores each CDR3 protein as one record, lacking DNA. With approximately 420,000 distinct CDR3 sequences in the sample, the ten largest clones hold about 11%. Sequencing was carried out using blood T cells: a sorted CD56 or NKG2C T cell subset, CD4+ or CD8+ T cells, or bulk PBMC T cells (not recorded which). The clonotype was recovered from a woman aged 45 to 65 in good health. The gene calls are TRBV5-1 and TRBJ2-1; without DNA, the TCRdb call of TRBD1 cannot be checked. This CDR3 is CASSLALGVMNNEQFF.